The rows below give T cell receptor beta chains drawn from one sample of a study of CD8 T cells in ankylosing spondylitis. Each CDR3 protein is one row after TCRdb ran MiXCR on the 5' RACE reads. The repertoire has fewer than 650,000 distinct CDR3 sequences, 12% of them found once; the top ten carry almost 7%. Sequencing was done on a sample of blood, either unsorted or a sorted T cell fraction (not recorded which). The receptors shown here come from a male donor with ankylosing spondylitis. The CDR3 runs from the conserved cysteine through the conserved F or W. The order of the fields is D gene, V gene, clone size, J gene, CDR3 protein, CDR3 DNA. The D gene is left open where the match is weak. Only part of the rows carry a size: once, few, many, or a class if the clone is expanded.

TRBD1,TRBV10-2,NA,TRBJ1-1,CASTRDRGGNTEAFF,TGCGCCAGCACCCGGGACAGGGGGGGGAACACTGAAGCTTTCTTT
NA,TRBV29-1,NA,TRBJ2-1,CSVEYGEGGSYNEQFF,TGCAGCGTTGAATACGGGGAAGGCGGGTCGTACAATGAGCAGTTCTTC
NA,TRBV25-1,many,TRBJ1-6,CASSVLGYNSPLHF,TGTGCCAGCAGTGTCTTAGGCTATAATTCACCCCTCCACTTT
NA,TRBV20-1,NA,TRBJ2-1,CSLVPGAYNEQFF,TGCAGTTTAGTCCCTGGGGCCTACAATGAGCAGTTCTTC
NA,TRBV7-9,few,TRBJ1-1,CANHPGPVNTEAFF,TGTGCCAACCACCCCGGGCCCGTGAACACTGAAGCTTTCTTT
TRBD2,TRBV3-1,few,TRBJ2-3,CASSLTSDTDTQYF,TGTGCCAGCAGCCTTACTAGCGACACAGATACGCAGTATTTT
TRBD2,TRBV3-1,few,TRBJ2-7,CASSQNKLAGGLEQYF,TGTGCCAGCAGCCAAAATAAACTAGCGGGAGGGCTCGAGCAGTACTTC
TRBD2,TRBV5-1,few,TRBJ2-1,CASSRRLAGFSYNEQFF,TGCGCCAGCAGCAGGAGACTAGCGGGATTTTCCTACAATGAGCAGTTCTTC
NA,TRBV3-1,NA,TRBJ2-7,CASSQDNEQYF,TGTGCCAGCAGCCAAGATAACGAGCAGTACTTC
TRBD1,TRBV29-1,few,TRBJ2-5,CSANNKTGGTETQYF,TGCAGCGCTAACAATAAGACAGGGGGCACGGAGACCCAGTACTTC
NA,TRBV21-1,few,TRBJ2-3,CASSKPPGNPDTQYF,TGTGCCAGCAGCAAACCGCCCGGGAATCCAGATACGCAGTATTTT
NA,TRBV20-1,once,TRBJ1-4,CSARDSESEKLFF,TGCAGTGCTAGAGATAGCGAGAGTGAAAAACTGTTTTTT
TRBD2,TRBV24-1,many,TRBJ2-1,CATSDYGRGPYNEQFF,TGTGCCACCAGTGATTACGGGAGGGGTCCCTACAATGAGCAGTTCTTC
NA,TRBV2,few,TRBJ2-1,CASSDTIGGDEQFF,TGTGCCAGCAGTGATACTATTGGGGGCGATGAGCAGTTCTTC
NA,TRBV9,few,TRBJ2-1,CASSGRGLYNEQFF,TGTGCCAGCAGCGGGAGGGGACTTTACAATGAGCAGTTCTTC
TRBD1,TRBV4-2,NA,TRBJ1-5,CASSQENRGGGQPQHF,TGTGCCAGCAGCCAAGAAAACAGGGGGGGCGGTCAGCCCCAGCATTTT
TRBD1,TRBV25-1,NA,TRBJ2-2,CASSQGVHTGELFF,TGTGCCAGCAGTCAGGGGGTTCACACCGGGGAGCTGTTTTTT
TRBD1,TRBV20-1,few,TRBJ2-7,CSASRDRGGEQYF,TGCAGTGCTAGCCGGGACAGGGGAGGGGAGCAGTACTTC
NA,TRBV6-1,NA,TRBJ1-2,CASSKDPPGRGYGYTF,TGTGCCAGCAGCAAGGATCCTCCGGGGCGCGGCTATGGCTACACCTTC
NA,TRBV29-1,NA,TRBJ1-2,CSALHSKGYTF,TGCAGCGCTTTACACAGTAAAGGCTACACCTTC
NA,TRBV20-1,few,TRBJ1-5,CSARRTVLSNQPQHF,TGCAGTGCTAGGAGGACAGTCCTTAGCAATCAGCCCCAGCATTTT
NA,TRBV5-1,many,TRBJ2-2,CASSSGHRGTGELFF,TGCGCCAGCAGCTCGGGACATCGAGGGACCGGGGAGCTGTTTTTT
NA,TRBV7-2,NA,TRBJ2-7,CASSLRQGVVYEQYF,TGTGCCAGCAGCTTACGGCAGGGTGTCGTCTACGAGCAGTACTTC
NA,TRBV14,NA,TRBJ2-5,CASRWGLQETQYF,TGTGCCAGCAGGTGGGGACTCCAAGAGACCCAGTACTTC
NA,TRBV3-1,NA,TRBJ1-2,CASSQGSDYGYTF,TGTGCCAGCAGCCAGGGCTCGGACTATGGCTACACCTTC
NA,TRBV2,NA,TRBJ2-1,CASSLAITHNEQFF,TGTGCCAGCAGTCTAGCCATCACCCACAATGAGCAGTTCTTC
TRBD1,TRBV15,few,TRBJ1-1,CATSREGQGKTEAFF,TGTGCCACCAGCAGAGAAGGACAGGGGAAGACTGAAGCTTTCTTT
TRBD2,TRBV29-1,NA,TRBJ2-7,CSTRGTRHYEQYF,TGCAGCACGAGAGGGACTAGACACTACGAGCAGTACTTC
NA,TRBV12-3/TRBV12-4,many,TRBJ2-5,CASSFPGTQETQYF,TGTGCCAGCAGTTTCCCGGGGACCCAAGAGACCCAGTACTTC
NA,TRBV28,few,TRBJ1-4,CASSAGSTNEKLFF,TGTGCCAGCAGCGCAGGGTCTACTAATGAAAAACTGTTTTTT
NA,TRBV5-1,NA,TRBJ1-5,CASSVAGNNQPQHF,TGCGCCAGCAGCGTGGCGGGTAACAATCAGCCCCAGCATTTT
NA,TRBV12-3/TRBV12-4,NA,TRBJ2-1,CSSSPLHGTSSYNEQFF,TGTTCCAGCAGTCCACTCCACGGCACCAGCTCCTACAATGAGCAGTTCTTC
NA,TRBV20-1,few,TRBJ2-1,CSAPDSRGHNEQFF,TGCAGTGCCCCGGACTCCAGGGGCCACAATGAGCAGTTCTTC
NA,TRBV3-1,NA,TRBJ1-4,CASSQATRANEKLFF,TGTGCCAGCAGCCAAGCGACAAGAGCTAATGAAAAACTGTTTTTT
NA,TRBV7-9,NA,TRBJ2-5,CASSPRQSMETQYF,TGTGCCAGCAGTCCGCGTCAGAGTATGGAGACCCAGTACTTC
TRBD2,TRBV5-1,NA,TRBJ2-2,CASSPGTSGRRTGELFF,TGCGCCAGCAGCCCCGGGACTAGCGGGAGGAGGACTGGGGAGCTGTTTTTT
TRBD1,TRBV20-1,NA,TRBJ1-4,CCARDPDRGRSNEKLFF,TGCTGTGCTAGAGATCCGGACAGGGGGCGTTCTAATGAAAAACTGTTTTTT
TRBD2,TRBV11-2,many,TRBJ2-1,CASSLRGSGRRNEQFF,TGTGCCAGCAGCTTAAGGGGTAGCGGGAGACGGAATGAGCAGTTCTTC
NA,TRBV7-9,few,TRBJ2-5,CASNQPAGPGETQYF,TGTGCCAGCAACCAACCTGCGGGGCCCGGGGAGACCCAGTACTTC
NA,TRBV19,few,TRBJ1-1,CASNPRRENTEAFF,TGTGCCAGTAATCCTCGAAGAGAGAACACTGAAGCTTTCTTT
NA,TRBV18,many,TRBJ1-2,CASSPPAGDYGYTF,TGTGCCAGCTCACCTCCCGCCGGGGACTATGGCTACACCTTC
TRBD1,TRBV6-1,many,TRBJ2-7,CASSRDRGPLIYEQYF,TGTGCCAGCAGTCGAGACAGGGGCCCATTAATCTACGAGCAGTACTTC